This is a list of T cell receptor beta chains from one sample in a study of CD8+ T cells in alopecia areata. TCRdb keeps only in-frame clones here, not all; method: immunoSEQ multiplex PCR. The table includes about 190,000 clones, roughly 70% detected once. The sample consisted of CD4+ T cells sorted from blood, taken around week 50, from a patient treated with tofacitinib. The receptors here all came from a human donor with alopecia areata. Both conserved end residues are part of each CDR3. A D gene is named only where the DNA matches it firmly. Clone size is shown for a subset of rows, as once, few, many or a class of expanded clone.

j_call | d_call | v_call | clone_size | cdr3_nt | cdr3_aa
TRBJ1-1 | - | TRBV29-1 | - | TGCAGCGTTGAAAATCCGGGACATAAAGATACTGAAGCTTTCTTT | CSVENPGHKDTEAFF
TRBJ2-1 | - | TRBV13 | - | TGTGCCAGCAGCCAGGGTTTGGGCAATGAGCAGTTCTTC | CASSQGLGNEQFF
TRBJ2-7 | TRBD1 | TRBV25-1 | few | TGTGCCAGCAGTGAGGGACAGTTCGACGAGCAGTACTTC | CASSEGQFDEQYF
TRBJ1-4 | - | TRBV25-1 | - | TGTGCCAGCAGTGAATTGTCGGGGCTTGCAACTAATGAAAAACTGTTTTTT | CASSELSGLATNEKLFF
TRBJ2-6 | - | TRBV29-1 | few | TGCAGCGTTGGGCAGGGGGGGACTACTGGGGCCAACGTCCTGACTTTC | CSVGQGGTTGANVLTF
TRBJ1-2 | - | TRBV30 | few | TGTGCCTGGAGGGGGCAGGGATATGGCTACACCTTC | CAWRGQGYGYTF
TRBJ2-7 | - | TRBV11-2 | - | TGTGCCAGCAGTTCCGGGACGGCGAGCTCCTACGAGCAGTACTTC | CASSSGTASSYEQYF
TRBJ2-1 | TRBD2 | TRBV19 | - | TGTGCCAGCTCCGGGGGGACTAGTTATGAGCAGTTCTTC | CASSGGTSYEQFF
TRBJ2-3 | - | TRBV15 | - | TGTGCCACCCGGTTACAAGCGGGTGGGGGAACAGATACGCAGTATTTT | CATRLQAGGGTDTQYF
TRBJ1-2 | - | TRBV2 | - | TGTGCCAGCACTTTAGGTTCATATGACTATGGCTACACCTTC | CASTLGSYDYGYTF
TRBJ2-1 | TRBD1 | TRBV29-1 | - | TGCAGCGTTGGGGCCCCAGGGGGTAGTTCCTACAATGAGCAGTTCTTC | CSVGAPGGSSYNEQFF
TRBJ1-5 | - | TRBV29-1 | - | TGCAGCGTTGTACTTTATGGTAGCAATCAGCCCCAGCATTTT | CSVVLYGSNQPQHF
TRBJ2-1 | TRBD2 | TRBV11-2 | few | TGTGCCAGCAGCTTCGGACTAGCGGGGGGGGCCTACAATGAGCAGTTCTTC | CASSFGLAGGAYNEQFF
TRBJ2-7 | TRBD2 | TRBV7-9 | - | TGTGCCAGCAGCTTAGACCCGGGGGGATACGAGCAGTACTTC | CASSLDPGGYEQYF
TRBJ1-2 | TRBD1 | TRBV29-1 | - | TGCAGCGTTGTCACCCCGGGGACAGGGGCTAACTATGGCTACACCTTC | CSVVTPGTGANYGYTF
TRBJ2-3 | TRBD1 | TRBV6-6 | few | TGTGCCAGCAGCGACAGGGGGCCCCCAGATACGCAGTATTTT | CASSDRGPPDTQYF
TRBJ2-7 | TRBD1 | TRBV12-5 | - | TGTGCTAGTGGCCTGGACAGGTACGAGCAGTACTTC | CASGLDRYEQYF
TRBJ2-3 | TRBD2 | TRBV5-6 | - | TGTGCCAGCAGCCCGGAGGGTCTAGCGGACTGGCCCCGCACAGATACGCAGTATTTT | CASSPEGLADWPRTDTQYF
TRBJ2-6 | - | TRBV29-1 | few | TGCAGCGTTGGGGTCTCTGGGGCCAACGTCCTGACTTTC | CSVGVSGANVLTF
TRBJ1-1 | TRBD1 | TRBV18 | - | TGTGCCAGCTCACCGACAGGGGTGAACACTGAAGCTTTCTTT | CASSPTGVNTEAFF
TRBJ2-5 | TRBD1 | TRBV2 | - | TGTGCCAGCAGCGGTAACAGGGGATCAGAGACCCAGTACTTC | CASSGNRGSETQYF
TRBJ2-7 | - | TRBV27 | - | TGTGCCAGCAGCTACCTACGGACAGAGGTTCCCTACGAGCAGTACTTC | CASSYLRTEVPYEQYF
TRBJ1-5 | - | TRBV29-1 | - | TGCAGCGTTGCAGAAAATAGCAATCAGCCCCAGCATTTT | CSVAENSNQPQHF
TRBJ2-7 | - | TRBV18 | once | TGTGCCAGCTCACCACCCCTTGCAGGGGTCACCTACGAGCAGTACTTC | CASSPPLAGVTYEQYF
TRBJ2-2 | - | TRBV30 | - | TGTGCCACAGGGAACAGGGAGCTGTTTTTT | CATGNRELFF
TRBJ2-3 | - | TRBV12-5 | - | TGTGCTAGTGGTTTGGTACTTGGTACAGATACGCAGTATTTT | CASGLVLGTDTQYF